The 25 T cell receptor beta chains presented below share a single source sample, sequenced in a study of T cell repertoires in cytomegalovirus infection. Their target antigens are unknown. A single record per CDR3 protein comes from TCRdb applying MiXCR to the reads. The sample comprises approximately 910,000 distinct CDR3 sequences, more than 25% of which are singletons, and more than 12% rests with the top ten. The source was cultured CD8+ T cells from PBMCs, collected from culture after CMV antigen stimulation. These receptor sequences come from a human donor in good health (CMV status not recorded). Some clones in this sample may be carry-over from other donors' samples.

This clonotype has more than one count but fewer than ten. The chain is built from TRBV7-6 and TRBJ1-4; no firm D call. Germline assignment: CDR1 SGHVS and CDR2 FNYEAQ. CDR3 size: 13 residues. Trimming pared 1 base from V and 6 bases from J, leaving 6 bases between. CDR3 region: CASSLVADEKLFF. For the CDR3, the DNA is TGTGCCAGCAGCTTAGTCGCAGATGAAAAACTGTTTTTT.

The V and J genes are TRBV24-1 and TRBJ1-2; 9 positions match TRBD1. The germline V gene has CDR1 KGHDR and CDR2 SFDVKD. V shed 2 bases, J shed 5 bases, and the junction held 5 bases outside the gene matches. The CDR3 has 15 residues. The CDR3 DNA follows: TGTGCCACCAGTGATTCCACCGGGACAGGGTATGGCTACACCTTC. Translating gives CATSDSTGTGYGYTF.

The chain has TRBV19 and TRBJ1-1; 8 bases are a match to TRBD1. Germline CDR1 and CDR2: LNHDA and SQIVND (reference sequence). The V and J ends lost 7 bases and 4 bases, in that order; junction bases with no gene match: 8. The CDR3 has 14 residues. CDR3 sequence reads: CASTQDRAGTEAFF. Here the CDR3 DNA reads TGTGCCAGTACCCAGGACAGGGCGGGCACTGAAGCTTTCTTT.

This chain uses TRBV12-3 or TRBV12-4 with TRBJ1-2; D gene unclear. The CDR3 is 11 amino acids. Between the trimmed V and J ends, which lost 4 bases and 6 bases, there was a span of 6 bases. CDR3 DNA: TGTGCCAGCAGTTGGGGAGATGGCTACACCTTC. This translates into CASSWGDGYTF.

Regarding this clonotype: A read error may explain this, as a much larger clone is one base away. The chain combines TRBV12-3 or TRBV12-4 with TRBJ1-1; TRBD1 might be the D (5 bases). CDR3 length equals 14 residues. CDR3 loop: CVSSPFEGNAKAFF. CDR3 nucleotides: TGTGTCAGCAGCCCATTTGAGGGGAACGCAAAAGCTTTCTTT.

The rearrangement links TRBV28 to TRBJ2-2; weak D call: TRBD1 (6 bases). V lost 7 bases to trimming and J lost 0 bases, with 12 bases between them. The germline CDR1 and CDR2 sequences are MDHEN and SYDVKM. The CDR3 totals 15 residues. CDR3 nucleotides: TGTGCCAGCACCTCCGGGACAACGAACACCGGGGAGCTGTTTTTT. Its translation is CASTSGTTNTGELFF.

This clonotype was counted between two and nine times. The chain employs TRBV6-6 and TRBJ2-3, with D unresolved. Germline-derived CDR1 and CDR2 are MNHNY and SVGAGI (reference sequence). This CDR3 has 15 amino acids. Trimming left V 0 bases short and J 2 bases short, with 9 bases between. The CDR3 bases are TGTGCCAGCAGTTACTCAGGGCTCTACACAGATACGCAGTATTTT. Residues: CASSYSGLYTDTQYF.

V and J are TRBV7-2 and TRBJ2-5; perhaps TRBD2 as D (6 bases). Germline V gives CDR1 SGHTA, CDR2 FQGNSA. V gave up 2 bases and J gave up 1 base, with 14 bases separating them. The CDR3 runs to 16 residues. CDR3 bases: TGTGCCAGCAGCTTACCCCTTCGGGGGTCCCAAGAGACCCAGTACTTC. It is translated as CASSLPLRGSQETQYF. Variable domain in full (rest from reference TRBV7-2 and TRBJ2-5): GAGVSQSPSNKVTEKGKDVELRCDPISGHTALYWYRQSLGQGLEFLIYFQGNSAPDKSGLPSDRFSAERTGGSVSTLTIQRTQQEDSAVYLCASSLPLRGSQETQYFGPGTRLLVL.

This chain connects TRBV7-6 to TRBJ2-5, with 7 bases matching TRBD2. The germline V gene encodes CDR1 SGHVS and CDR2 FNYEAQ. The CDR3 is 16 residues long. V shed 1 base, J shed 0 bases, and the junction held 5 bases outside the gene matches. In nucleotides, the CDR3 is TGTGCCAGCAGCTTAGGAGGGGAGGGGTACCAAGAGACCCAGTACTTC. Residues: CASSLGGEGYQETQYF.

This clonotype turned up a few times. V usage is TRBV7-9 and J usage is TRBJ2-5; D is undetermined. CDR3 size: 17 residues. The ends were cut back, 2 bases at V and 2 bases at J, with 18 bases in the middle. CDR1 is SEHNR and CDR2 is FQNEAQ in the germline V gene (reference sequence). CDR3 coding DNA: TGTGCCAGCAGCTTACTTATCCGCCTGGGTATACAAGAGACCCAGTACTTC. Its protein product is CASSLLIRLGIQETQYF.

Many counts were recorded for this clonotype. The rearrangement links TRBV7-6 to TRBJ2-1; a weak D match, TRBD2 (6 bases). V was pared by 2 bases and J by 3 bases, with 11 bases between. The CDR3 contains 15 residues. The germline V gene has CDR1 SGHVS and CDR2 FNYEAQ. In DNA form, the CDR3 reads TGTGCCAGCAGCTTATCGATCGGGGGCTACAATGAGCAGTTCTTC. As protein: CASSLSIGGYNEQFF.

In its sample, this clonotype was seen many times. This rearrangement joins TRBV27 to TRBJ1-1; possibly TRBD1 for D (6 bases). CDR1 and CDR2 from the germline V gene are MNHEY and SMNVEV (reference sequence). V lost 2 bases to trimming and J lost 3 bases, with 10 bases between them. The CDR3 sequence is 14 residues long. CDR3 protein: CASSLGGAYTEAFF. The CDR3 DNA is TGTGCCAGCAGTTTAGGGGGCGCCTACACTGAAGCTTTCTTT.

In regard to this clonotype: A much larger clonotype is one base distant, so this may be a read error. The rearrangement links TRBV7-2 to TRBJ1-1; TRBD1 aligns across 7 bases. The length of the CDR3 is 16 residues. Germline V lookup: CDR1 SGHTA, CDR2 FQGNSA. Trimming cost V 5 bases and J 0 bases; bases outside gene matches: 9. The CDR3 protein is CASSHIPGQLNTEAFF. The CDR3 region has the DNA TGTGCCAGCAGCCACATCCCGGGACAGCTGAACACTGAAGCTTTCTTT.

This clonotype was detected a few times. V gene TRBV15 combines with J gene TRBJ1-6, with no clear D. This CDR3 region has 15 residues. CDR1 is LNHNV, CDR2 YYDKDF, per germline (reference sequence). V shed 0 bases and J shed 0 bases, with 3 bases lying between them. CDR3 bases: TGTGCCACCAGCAGAGATTACTCCTATAATTCACCCCTCCACTTT. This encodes CATSRDYSYNSPLHF.

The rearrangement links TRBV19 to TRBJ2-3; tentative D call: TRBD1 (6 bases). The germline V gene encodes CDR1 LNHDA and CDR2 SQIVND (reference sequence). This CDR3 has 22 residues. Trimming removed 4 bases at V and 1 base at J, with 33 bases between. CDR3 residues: CASSTNPLPLYREVSGTDTQYF. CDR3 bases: TGTGCCAGTAGTACAAATCCCCTACCCCTGTACAGGGAAGTCTCTGGCACAGATACGCAGTATTTT.

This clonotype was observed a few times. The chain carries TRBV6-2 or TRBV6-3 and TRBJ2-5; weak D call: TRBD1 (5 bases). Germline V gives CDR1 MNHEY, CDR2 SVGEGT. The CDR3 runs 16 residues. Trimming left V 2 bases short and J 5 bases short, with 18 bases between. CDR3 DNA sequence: TGTGCCAGCAGTTACCCAACCGGACCAAAGGGGGAGACCCAGTACTTC. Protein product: CASSYPTGPKGETQYF.

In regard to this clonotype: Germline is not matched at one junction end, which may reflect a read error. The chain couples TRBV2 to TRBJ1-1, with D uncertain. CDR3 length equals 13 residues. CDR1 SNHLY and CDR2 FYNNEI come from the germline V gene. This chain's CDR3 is CASSQLLNTESFF. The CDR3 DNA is TGTGCCAGCAGTCAATTGTTGAACACTGAATCTTTCTTT.

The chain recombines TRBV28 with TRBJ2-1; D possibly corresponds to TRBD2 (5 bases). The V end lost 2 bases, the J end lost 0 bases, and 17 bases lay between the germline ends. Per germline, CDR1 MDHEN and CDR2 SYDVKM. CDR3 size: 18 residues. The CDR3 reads CASSLGGPSRSSYNEQFF. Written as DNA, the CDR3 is TGTGCCAGCAGTTTAGGCGGGCCGAGCAGAAGCTCCTACAATGAGCAGTTCTTC.

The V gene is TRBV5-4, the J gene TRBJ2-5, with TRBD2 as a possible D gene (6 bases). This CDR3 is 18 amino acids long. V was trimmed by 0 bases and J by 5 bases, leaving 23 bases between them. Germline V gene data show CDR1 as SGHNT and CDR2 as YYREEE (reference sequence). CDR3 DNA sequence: TGTGCCAGCAGCTTGGCGAGCGGAGGGTGGGATTCACTGGAGACCCAGTACTTC. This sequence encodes CASSLASGGWDSLETQYF.

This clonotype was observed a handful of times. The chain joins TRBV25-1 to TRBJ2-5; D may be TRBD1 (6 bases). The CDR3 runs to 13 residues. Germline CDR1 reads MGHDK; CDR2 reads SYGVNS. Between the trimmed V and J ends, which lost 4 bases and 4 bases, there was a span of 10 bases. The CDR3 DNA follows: TGTGCCAGCAGTGTTGGACAGATAGAGACCCAGTACTTC. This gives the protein CASSVGQIETQYF.

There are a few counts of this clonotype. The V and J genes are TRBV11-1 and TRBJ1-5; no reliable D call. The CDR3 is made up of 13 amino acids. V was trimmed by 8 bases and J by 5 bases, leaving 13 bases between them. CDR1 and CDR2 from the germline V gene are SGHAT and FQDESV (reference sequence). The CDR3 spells CASGPSPDQPQHF. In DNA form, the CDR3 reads TGTGCCAGCGGGCCCTCCCCGGATCAGCCCCAGCATTTT.

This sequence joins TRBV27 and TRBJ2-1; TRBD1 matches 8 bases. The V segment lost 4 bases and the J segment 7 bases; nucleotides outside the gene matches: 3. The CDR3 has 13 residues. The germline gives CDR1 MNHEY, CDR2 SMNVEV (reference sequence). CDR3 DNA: TGTGCCAGCAGTTGGACAGGGAGGAATGAGCAGTTCTTC. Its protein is CASSWTGRNEQFF.

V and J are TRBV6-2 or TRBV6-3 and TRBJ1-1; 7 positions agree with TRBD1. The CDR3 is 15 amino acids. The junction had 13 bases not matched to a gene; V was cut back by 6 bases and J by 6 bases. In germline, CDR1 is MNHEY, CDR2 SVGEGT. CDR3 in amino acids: CASRLLAGQRPEAFF. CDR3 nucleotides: TGTGCCAGCAGGCTCCTGGCGGGACAGCGCCCTGAAGCTTTCTTT.

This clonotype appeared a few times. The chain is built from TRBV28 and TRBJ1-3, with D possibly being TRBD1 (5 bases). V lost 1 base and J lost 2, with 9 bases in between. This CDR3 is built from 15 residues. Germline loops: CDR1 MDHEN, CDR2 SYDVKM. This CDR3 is CASSLFGGTGNTIYF. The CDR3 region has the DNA TGTGCCAGCAGTTTATTCGGGGGAACTGGAAACACCATATATTTT. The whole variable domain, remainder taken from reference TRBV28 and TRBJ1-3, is DVKVTQSSRYLVKRTGEKVFLECVQDMDHENMFWYRQDPGLGLRLIYFSYDVKMKEKGDIPEGYSVSREKKERFSLILESASTNQTSMYLCASSLFGGTGNTIYFGEGSWLTVV.

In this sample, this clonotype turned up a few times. In DNA form, the CDR3 reads TGTGCCAGCTTAAGGTCCCATTACAATGAGCAGTTCTTC. The encoded protein is CASLRSHYNEQFF. The chain has TRBV7-8 and TRBJ2-1; D is unresolved. With 8 bases removed from V and 4 bases from J, the gap between germline ends came to 12 bases. Germline V gene data show CDR1 as SGHVS and CDR2 as FQNEAQ. The CDR3 has 13 amino acids.